Listed below are T cell receptor beta chains from one sample, sequenced in a study of beta chain features in type 1 diabetes. Sequencing used immunoSEQ multiplex PCR; TCRdb keeps in-frame clones, though not all of them. The repertoire holds roughly 300,000 clones, with 7% to 10% as singletons. The sample consisted of central memory CD4+ T cells from blood. The receptors here all came from a man younger than 45 with type 1 diabetes. CDR3s include the opening cysteine and the closing phenylalanine or tryptophan. Fields, in order: D gene, V gene, J gene, clone size, CDR3 DNA, CDR3 protein. A D gene is named only where the DNA matches it firmly. Clone size, where shown, is once, few, many, or a class for clones that have expanded.

.,TRBV5-6,TRBJ2-4,many,TGTGCCAGCAGCTTAAGGGCAGGATCCCTAAACATTCAGTACTTC,CASSLRAGSLNIQYF
TRBD1,TRBV19,TRBJ1-5,.,TGTGCCAGTAGTCCTTTGACGGGACAGGGGTACAATCAGCCCCAGCATTTT,CASSPLTGQGYNQPQHF
.,TRBV7-2,TRBJ2-1,few,TGTGCCAGCAGCGAAAACAATGAGCAGTTCTTC,CASSENNEQFF
.,TRBV10-3,TRBJ2-2,few,TGTGCCATCATGGGGAGCGGGGAGCTGTTTTTT,CAIMGSGELFF
TRBD1,TRBV9,TRBJ2-6,.,TGTGCCAGCAGCACCCGGGACAGCTCTGGGGCCAACGTCCTGACTTTC,CASSTRDSSGANVLTF
.,TRBV7-2,TRBJ2-7,.,TGTGCCAGCGGTAAGGGTAGGAACGAGCAGTACTTC,CASGKGRNEQYF
.,TRBV7-8,TRBJ2-7,.,TGTGCCAGCAGCTTAGAGGCGGGGGGACAGGCCCGTTCCTACGAGCAGTACTTC,CASSLEAGGQARSYEQYF
.,TRBV7-9,TRBJ2-3,.,TGTGCCACCTCAGGCCAGGTCACAGATACGCAGTATTTT,CATSGQVTDTQYF
TRBD2,TRBV7-2,TRBJ2-7,few,TGTGCCAGCAGCCGTCAGCTGGGGGGGAGAAACGAGCAGTACTTC,CASSRQLGGRNEQYF
.,TRBV28,TRBJ1-3,few,TGTGCCAGCAGTTTACAGGGCTCTGGAAACACCATATATTTT,CASSLQGSGNTIYF
TRBD1,TRBV7-2,TRBJ1-5,.,TGTGCCAGCAGCTTAGGGACAGGGCGGCAGCCCCAGCATTTT,CASSLGTGRQPQHF
TRBD2,TRBV18,TRBJ2-3,.,TGTGCCAGCTCACCACGATCTGCGGGGGACGGAGATACGCAGTATTTT,CASSPRSAGDGDTQYF
TRBD1,TRBV29-1,TRBJ1-2,few,TGCAGCGTTGAACGTGGACAGGGGTACTATGGCTACACCTTC,CSVERGQGYYGYTF
TRBD1,TRBV6-6,TRBJ1-6,few,TGTGCCAGCAGGGGATGGGACAGGGGCATGAATTCACCCCTCCACTTT,CASRGWDRGMNSPLHF
TRBD1,TRBV11-3,TRBJ2-2,.,TGTGCCAGCAGCCCGACAGGGGGCGCGTCCGGGGAGCTGTTTTTT,CASSPTGGASGELFF
TRBD1,TRBV7-2,TRBJ1-5,.,TGTGCCAGCAGCGAGAGGCAGGGGGAGAAGCCCCAGCATTTT,CASSERQGEKPQHF
.,TRBV5-1,TRBJ2-3,.,TGCGCCAGCAGCTTGAATTGGGACACAGATACGCAGTATTTT,CASSLNWDTDTQYF
TRBD1,TRBV6-5,TRBJ1-2,.,TGTGCCAGCACTCAGCCAACAGGGGGTGGTGGCTACACCTTC,CASTQPTGGGGYTF
.,TRBV5-1,TRBJ2-7,.,TGCGCCAGCAGCCTGAGAGAGGGCAGGGAGCAGTACTTC,CASSLREGREQYF
.,TRBV30,TRBJ2-3,.,TGTGCCTGGAGTACCCAGGAAGATACGCAGTATTTT,CAWSTQEDTQYF
TRBD1,TRBV29-1,TRBJ1-2,.,TGCAGCGTTGAAGCCCTGGACAGGGGGGTCACTAACTATGGCTACACCTTC,CSVEALDRGVTNYGYTF
.,TRBV7-2,TRBJ1-2,.,TGTGCCAGCAGCATCCCACAGGGAAACTATGGCTACACCTTC,CASSIPQGNYGYTF
.,TRBV7-2,TRBJ2-3,.,TGTGCCAGCAGCTTAGGGGCGGCCTACACAGATACGCAGTATTTT,CASSLGAAYTDTQYF
.,TRBV4-3,TRBJ2-7,few,TGCGCCAGCAGCCGTATGGCCGGGTCCCCATCAGACGAGCAGTACTTC,CASSRMAGSPSDEQYF
TRBD2,TRBV4-3,TRBJ2-5,few,TGCGCCAGCAGCCAAGATTTAGCGGGGGGACCTACCCAAGAGACCCAGTACTTC,CASSQDLAGGPTQETQYF
.,TRBV7-2,TRBJ1-5,few,TGTGCCAGCAGCTTCTATGACCAGCCCCAGCATTTT,CASSFYDQPQHF
TRBD1,TRBV29-1,TRBJ1-5,.,TGCAGCGTCATGACGGGACAGGGAAACAATCAGCCCCAGCATTTT,CSVMTGQGNNQPQHF
.,TRBV30,TRBJ1-5,many,TGTGCCTGGTCGACGGGAGAAATTCAGCCCCAGCATTTT,CAWSTGEIQPQHF
.,TRBV10-3,TRBJ2-5,.,TGTGCCATCAGTCGACAGAGCCTTGGCGAAGAGACCCAGTACTTC,CAISRQSLGEETQYF
.,TRBV21-1,TRBJ1-1,few,TGTGCCAGCAGCAATAGGAGTCAGCCTGAAGCTTTCTTT,CASSNRSQPEAFF
.,TRBV7-9,TRBJ1-5,many,TGTGCCAGCAGCTTATCGGGGAATCAGCCCCAGCATTTT,CASSLSGNQPQHF
TRBD1,TRBV7-6,TRBJ2-6,.,TGTGCCAGCAGCTTAGATGGACAGGGCTCTGGGGCCAACGTCCTGACTTTC,CASSLDGQGSGANVLTF
.,TRBV10-2,TRBJ2-4,few,TGCGCCAGCAGTGATGCCCAAGTTGACATTCAGTACTTC,CASSDAQVDIQYF
TRBD2,TRBV10-2,TRBJ2-1,few,TGCGCCAGCAGCGGGACTAGCGGGGGGGCGGGTGAGCAGTTCTTC,CASSGTSGGAGEQFF
.,TRBV4-3,TRBJ1-6,few,TGCGCCAGCAGCACGGACGGGAATTCACCCCTCCACTTT,CASSTDGNSPLHF
.,TRBV5-1,TRBJ1-1,.,TGCGCCAGCAGCCCCAGTCTGGGGGCGAACACTGAAGCTTTCTTT,CASSPSLGANTEAFF
.,TRBV19,TRBJ2-7,.,TGTGCCAGTAGTATATCTGCACGGTCTCCTTACGAGCAGTACTTC,CASSISARSPYEQYF
.,TRBV7-9,TRBJ2-3,.,TGTGCCAGCAGCAAGGCAGGGACAGATACGCAGTATTTT,CASSKAGTDTQYF